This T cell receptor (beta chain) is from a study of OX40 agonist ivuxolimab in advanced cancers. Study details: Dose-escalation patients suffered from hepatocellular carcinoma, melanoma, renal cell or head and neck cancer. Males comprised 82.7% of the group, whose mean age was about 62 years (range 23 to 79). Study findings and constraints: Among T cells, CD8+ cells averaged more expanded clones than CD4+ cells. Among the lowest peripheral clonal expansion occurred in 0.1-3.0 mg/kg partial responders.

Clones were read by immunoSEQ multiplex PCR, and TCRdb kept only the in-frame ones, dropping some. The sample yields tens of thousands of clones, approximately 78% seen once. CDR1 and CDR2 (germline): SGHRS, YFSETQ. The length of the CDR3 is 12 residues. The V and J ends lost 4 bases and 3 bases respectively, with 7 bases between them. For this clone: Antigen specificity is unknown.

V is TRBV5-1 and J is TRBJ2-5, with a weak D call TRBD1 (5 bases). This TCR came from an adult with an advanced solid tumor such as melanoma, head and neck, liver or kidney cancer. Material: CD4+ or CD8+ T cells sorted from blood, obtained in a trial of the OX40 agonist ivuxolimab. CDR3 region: CASSGAEETQYF. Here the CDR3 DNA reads TGCGCCAGCAGCGGGGCGGAAGAGACCCAGTACTTC.